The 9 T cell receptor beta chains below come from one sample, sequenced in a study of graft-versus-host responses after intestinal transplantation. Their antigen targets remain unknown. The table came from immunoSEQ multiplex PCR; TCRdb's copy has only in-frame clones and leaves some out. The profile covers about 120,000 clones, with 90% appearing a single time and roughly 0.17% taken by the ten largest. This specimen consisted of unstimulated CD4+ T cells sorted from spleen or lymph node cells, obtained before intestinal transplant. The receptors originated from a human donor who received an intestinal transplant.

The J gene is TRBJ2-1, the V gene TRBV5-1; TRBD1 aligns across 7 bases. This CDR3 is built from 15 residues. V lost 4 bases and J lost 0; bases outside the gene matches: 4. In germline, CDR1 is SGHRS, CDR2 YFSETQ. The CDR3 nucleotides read TGCGCCAGCAGCGAGGGGGCCTTCTCCTACAATGAGCAGTTCTTC. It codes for CASSEGAFSYNEQFF.

This CDR3 reads CASRNGGGGNQPQHF. Written as DNA, the CDR3 is TGTGCCAGCCGCAACGGGGGGGGAGGCAATCAGCCCCAGCATTTT. The chain carries TRBV6-5 and TRBJ1-5, with D tentatively TRBD1 (5 bases). V was shortened by 8 bases and J by 2 bases, with 16 bases between the two germline ends. This CDR3 has 15 residues. Germline V gene data show CDR1 as MNHEY and CDR2 as SVGAGI.

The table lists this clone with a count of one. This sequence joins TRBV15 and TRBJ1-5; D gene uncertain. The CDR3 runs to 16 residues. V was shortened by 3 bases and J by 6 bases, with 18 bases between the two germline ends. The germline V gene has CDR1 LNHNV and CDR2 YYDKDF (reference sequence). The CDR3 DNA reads TGTGCCACCAGCAGGGTTAGACTAGTGGGCGGTCAGCCCCAGCATTTT. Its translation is CATSRVRLVGGQPQHF.

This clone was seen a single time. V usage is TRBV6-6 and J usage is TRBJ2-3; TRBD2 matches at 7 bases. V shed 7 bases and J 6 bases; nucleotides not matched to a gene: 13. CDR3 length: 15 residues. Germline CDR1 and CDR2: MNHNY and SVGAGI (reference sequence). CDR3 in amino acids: CASTYGASGADTQYF. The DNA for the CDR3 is TGTGCCAGCACCTACGGGGCTAGCGGAGCTGATACGCAGTATTTT.

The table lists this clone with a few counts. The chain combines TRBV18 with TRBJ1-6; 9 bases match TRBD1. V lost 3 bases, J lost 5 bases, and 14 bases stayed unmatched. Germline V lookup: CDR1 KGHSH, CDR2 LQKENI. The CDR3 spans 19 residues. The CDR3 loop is CASSPLNPGQGSNNSPLHF. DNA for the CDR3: TGTGCCAGCTCACCGCTAAACCCGGGACAGGGTTCTAATAATTCACCCCTCCACTTT.

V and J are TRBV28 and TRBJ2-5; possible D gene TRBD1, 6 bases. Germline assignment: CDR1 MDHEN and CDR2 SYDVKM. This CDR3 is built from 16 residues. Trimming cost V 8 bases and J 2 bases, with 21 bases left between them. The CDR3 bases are TGTGCCAGCGCGTTAGCTCAGGGGCGTTTTCAAGAGACCCAGTACTTC. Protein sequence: CASALAQGRFQETQYF.

The CDR3 bases are TGCGCCAGCAACCACGGGACAGGGAATTCACCCCTCCACTTT. Its protein is CASNHGTGNSPLHF. The J gene is TRBJ1-6, the V gene TRBV5-1, with 9 bases identical to TRBD1. Looked up from germline, CDR1 is SGHRS and CDR2 is YFSETQ. The V and J ends lost 6 bases and 7 bases, in that order; junction bases with no gene match: 5. This CDR3 is built from 14 residues.

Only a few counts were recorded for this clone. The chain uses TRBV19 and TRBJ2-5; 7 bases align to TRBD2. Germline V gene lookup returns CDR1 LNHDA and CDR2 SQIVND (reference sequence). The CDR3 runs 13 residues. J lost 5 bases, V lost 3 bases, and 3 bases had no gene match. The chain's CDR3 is CASSIEGGETQYF. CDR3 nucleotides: TGTGCCAGTAGTATCGAGGGAGGGGAGACCCAGTACTTC.

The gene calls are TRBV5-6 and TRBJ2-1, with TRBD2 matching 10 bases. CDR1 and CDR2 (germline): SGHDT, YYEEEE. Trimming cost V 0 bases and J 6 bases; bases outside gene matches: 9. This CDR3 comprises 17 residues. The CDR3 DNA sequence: TGTGCCAGCAGCTTGGCGAGGGCAGCGGGAGGGATCAATGAGCAGTTCTTC. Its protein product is CASSLARAAGGINEQFF.